One TCR beta chain is described in this entry. What it recognizes is unknown. TCRdb re-analysed the reads in MiXCR, keeping a single row per CDR3 protein. Of 400,000 to 600,000 distinct CDR3 sequences listed, 42% are singletons. The sample is drawn from a study of T cell repertoires in cytomegalovirus infection. Findings and limits, study-wide: CMV carriers with the relevant HLA were identified by cumulative public TCR beta family frequency.

V lost 5 bases and J lost 1, with 13 bases in between. CDR1 is MNHEY, CDR2 SMNVEV, per germline (reference sequence). This CDR3 has 15 amino acids. The chain uses TRBV27 and TRBJ2-3; D is unclear. The sequence came from a human donor in good health (CMV status not recorded). Some clones in this sample may be carry-over from other donors' samples. This material consisted of cultured PBMCs, taken from culture after CMV antigen stimulation. For the CDR3, the DNA is TGTGCCAGCAGTCCTCGTATCCAGGGCACAGATACGCAGTATTTT. It translates to CASSPRIQGTDTQYF.